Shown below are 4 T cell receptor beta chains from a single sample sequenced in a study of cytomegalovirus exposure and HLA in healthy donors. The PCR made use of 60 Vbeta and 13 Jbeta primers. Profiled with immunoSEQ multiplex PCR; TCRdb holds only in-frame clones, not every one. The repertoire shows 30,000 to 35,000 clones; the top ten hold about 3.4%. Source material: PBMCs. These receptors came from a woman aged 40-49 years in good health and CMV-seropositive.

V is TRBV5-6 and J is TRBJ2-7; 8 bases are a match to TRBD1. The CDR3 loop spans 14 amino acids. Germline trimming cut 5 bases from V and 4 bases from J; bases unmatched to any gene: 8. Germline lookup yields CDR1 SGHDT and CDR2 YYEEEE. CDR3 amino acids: CASSRGQGRYEQYF. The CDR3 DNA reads TGTGCCAGCAGTCGTGGACAGGGTAGATACGAGCAGTACTTC. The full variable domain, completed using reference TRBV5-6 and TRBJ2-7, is DAGVTQSPTHLIKTRGQQVTLRCSPKSGHDTVSWYQQALGQGPQFIFQYYEEEERQRGNFPDRFSGHQFPNYSSELNVNALLLGDSALYLCASSRGQGRYEQYFGPGTRLTVT.

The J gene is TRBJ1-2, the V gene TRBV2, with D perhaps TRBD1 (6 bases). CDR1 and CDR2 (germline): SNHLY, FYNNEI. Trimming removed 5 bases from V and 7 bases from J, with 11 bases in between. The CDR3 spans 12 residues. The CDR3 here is CASSPAGAGYTF. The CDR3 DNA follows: TGTGCCAGCAGTCCAGCGGGGGCTGGCTACACCTTC.

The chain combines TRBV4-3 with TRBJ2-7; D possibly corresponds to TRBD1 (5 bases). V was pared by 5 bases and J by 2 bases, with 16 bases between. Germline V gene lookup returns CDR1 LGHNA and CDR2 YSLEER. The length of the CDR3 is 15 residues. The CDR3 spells CASSAQKGLAYEQYF. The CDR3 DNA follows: TGCGCCAGCAGCGCTCAGAAGGGGCTCGCCTACGAGCAGTACTTC.

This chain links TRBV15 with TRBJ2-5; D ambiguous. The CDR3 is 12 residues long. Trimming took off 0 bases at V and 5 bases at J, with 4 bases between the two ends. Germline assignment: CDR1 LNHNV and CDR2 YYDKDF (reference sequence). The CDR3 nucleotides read TGTGCCACCAGCAGAGACGGGGAGACCCAGTACTTC. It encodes CATSRDGETQYF.